Each of the 14 T cell receptor beta chains below was sequenced from the same sample in a study of T cell responses to AZD1222 COVID-19 vaccine. Profiling relied on immunoSEQ multiplex PCR, and the TCRdb table lists in-frame clones only, not all of them. There are roughly 150,000 clones in the sample; 91% occur only once, and roughly 4.7% lies in the top ten. Specimen: peripheral blood, collected on day 0 of AZD1222 vaccination. The receptors were sampled from an adult in good health.

V is TRBV7-2 and J is TRBJ2-3; D not certain. The CDR3 covers 14 residues. V was pared by 1 base and J by 5 bases, with 10 bases between. The germline V gene has CDR1 SGHTA and CDR2 FQGNSA. The CDR3 DNA follows: TGTGCCAGCAGCTTAGTCTTTCCTGGAGATACGCAGTATTTT. Residues: CASSLVFPGDTQYF. The variable domain in full, completed from reference TRBV7-2 and TRBJ2-3, reads GAGVSQSPSNKVTEKGKDVELRCDPISGHTALYWYRQSLGQGLEFLIYFQGNSAPDKSGLPSDRFSAERTGGSVSTLTIQRTQQEDSAVYLCASSLVFPGDTQYFGPGTRLTVL.

The V call is TRBV28, the J call TRBJ1-1, with D hard to call. CDR3 length: 16 residues. V gave up 1 base and J gave up 1 base, with 13 bases separating them. Per germline, CDR1 MDHEN and CDR2 SYDVKM. CDR3 DNA: TGTGCCAGCAGTTTATATCATATGGATGGGAACACTGAAGCTTTCTTT. Its protein product is CASSLYHMDGNTEAFF.

This chain links TRBV2 with TRBJ1-4, with D uncertain. V was trimmed by 7 bases and J by 10 bases, leaving 19 bases between them. Germline loops: CDR1 SNHLY, CDR2 FYNNEI. This CDR3 is built from 14 residues. CDR3 amino acids: CASKTREELGKLFF. The CDR3 DNA reads TGTGCCAGCAAAACGAGGGAAGAGCTTGGAAAACTGTTTTTT.

The chain combines TRBV4-2 with TRBJ2-1; TRBD2 matches 8 bases. With V trimmed by 0 bases and J by 6 bases, 4 bases remained unmatched. Germline V gene lookup returns CDR1 LGHNA and CDR2 YNFKEQ. The CDR3 has 15 amino acids. In DNA, the CDR3 is TGTGCCAGCAGCCAAGAGGTTAGCGGGGTCAATGAGCAGTTCTTC. Residues: CASSQEVSGVNEQFF.

This clone has a handful of counts. The chain is built from TRBV19 and TRBJ1-5; D remains ambiguous. The CDR3 contains 18 residues. CDR1 LNHDA and CDR2 SQIVND come from the germline V gene (reference sequence). Trimming cost V 3 bases and J 0 bases, with 18 bases left between them. CDR3 sequence reads: CASSINRNAGISNQPQHF. The CDR3 nucleotides read TGTGCCAGTAGTATTAATCGGAACGCAGGCATTAGCAATCAGCCCCAGCATTTT.

Only one count was recorded for this clone. The rearrangement joins TRBV5-8 to TRBJ1-6, with a tentative D call TRBD1 (5 bases). Trimming left V 4 bases short and J 8 bases short, with 19 bases between. Germline V lookup: CDR1 SGHTS, CDR2 YDEGEE. The CDR3 consists of 16 residues. CDR3 bases: TGTGCCAGCAGCCAATCGTCTGGGGCGGTGGATTCACCCCTCCACTTT. It codes for CASSQSSGAVDSPLHF.

The rearrangement links TRBV28 to TRBJ1-5, with D unclear. Germline lookup yields CDR1 MDHEN and CDR2 SYDVKM. This CDR3 has 15 residues. V lost 3 bases and J 2 bases, leaving 11 bases between the germline ends. CDR3 loop: CASSFYTRGNQPQHF. The CDR3, as DNA: TGTGCCAGCAGTTTCTATACTCGGGGCAATCAGCCCCAGCATTTT. Together with reference TRBV28 and TRBJ1-5, the CDR3 gives the full variable domain: DVKVTQSSRYLVKRTGEKVFLECVQDMDHENMFWYRQDPGLGLRLIYFSYDVKMKEKGDIPEGYSVSREKKERFSLILESASTNQTSMYLCASSFYTRGNQPQHFGDGTRLSIL.

The J gene is TRBJ2-1, the V gene TRBV3-1 (or the pseudogene TRBV3-2), with 10 bases identical to TRBD2. The CDR3 has 13 residues. J gave up 8 bases and V 4 bases, and 2 bases lay outside the gene matches. Germline loops: CDR1 LGHDT, CDR2 YNNKEL (reference sequence). The CDR3 sequence is CASSLSGRYEQFF. DNA of the CDR3: TGTGCCAGCAGCCTTAGCGGGAGGTATGAGCAGTTCTTC.

The rearrangement joins TRBV27 to TRBJ2-2; the D gene is possibly TRBD2 (5 bases). Germline CDR1 is MNHEY and CDR2 is SMNVEV (reference sequence). Trimming took off 2 bases at V and 1 base at J, with 5 bases between the two ends. This CDR3 has 14 residues. This chain's CDR3 is CASSLGRNTGELFF. Here the CDR3 DNA reads TGTGCCAGCAGTTTAGGGAGGAACACCGGGGAGCTGTTTTTT.

The chain combines TRBV6-5 with TRBJ1-6; no clear D. Germline lookup yields CDR1 MNHEY and CDR2 SVGAGI. Trimming left V 4 bases short and J 8 bases short, with 15 bases between. The CDR3 contains 15 residues. The CDR3 region has the DNA TGTGCCAGCAGTTGGCTGGGTCCTATGGATTCACCCCTCCACTTT. Translated: CASSWLGPMDSPLHF.

The genes are TRBV29-1 and TRBJ2-7, with D unclear. CDR1 SQVTM and CDR2 ANQGSEA come from the germline V gene. The CDR3 spans 15 residues. Trimming removed 8 bases from V and 3 bases from J, with 23 bases in between. CDR3 nucleotides: TGCAGCTCTGGGTATAGCAGTCGTTCCCTCTACGAGCAGTACTTC. Its protein is CSSGYSSRSLYEQYF.

This chain connects TRBV5-6 to TRBJ2-1; 11 bases match TRBD2. In germline, CDR1 is SGHDT, CDR2 YYEEEE. The CDR3 is 15 amino acids. V lost 2 bases, J lost 5 bases, and 3 bases stayed unmatched. Here the CDR3 reads CASSFTSGRHNEQFF. The CDR3 region has the DNA TGTGCCAGCAGCTTTACTAGCGGGAGACACAATGAGCAGTTCTTC.

The chain is built from TRBV28 and TRBJ2-7; TRBD2 matches 7 bases. Germline trimming cut 5 bases from V and 6 bases from J; bases unmatched to any gene: 13. Per the germline V gene, CDR1 is MDHEN and CDR2 is SYDVKM. This CDR3 comprises 15 residues. In nucleotides, the CDR3 is TGTGCCAGCAGTCCCGCGGGGCGGGAGACATCCGAGCAGTACTTC. This encodes CASSPAGRETSEQYF.

The chain combines TRBV6-5 with TRBJ1-2; D not resolved. This CDR3 has 14 amino acids. Trimming removed 6 bases at V and 8 bases at J, with 19 bases between. Germline V gene data show CDR1 as MNHEY and CDR2 as SVGAGI. The CDR3 protein is CASSDLDGFRGYTF. CDR3 DNA: TGTGCCAGCAGCGACTTAGACGGATTTCGCGGCTACACCTTC.